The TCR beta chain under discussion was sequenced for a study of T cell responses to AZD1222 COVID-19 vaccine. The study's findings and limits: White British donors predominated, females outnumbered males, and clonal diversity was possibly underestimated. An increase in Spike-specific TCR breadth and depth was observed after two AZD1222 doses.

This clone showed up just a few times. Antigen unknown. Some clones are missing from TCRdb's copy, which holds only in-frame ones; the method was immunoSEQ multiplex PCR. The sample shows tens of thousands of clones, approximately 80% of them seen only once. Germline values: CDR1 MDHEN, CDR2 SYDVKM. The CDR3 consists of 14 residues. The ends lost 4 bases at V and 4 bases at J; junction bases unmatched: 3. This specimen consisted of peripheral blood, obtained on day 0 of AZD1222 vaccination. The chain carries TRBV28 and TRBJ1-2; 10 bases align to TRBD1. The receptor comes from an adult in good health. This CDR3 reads CASSSGTGVYGYTF. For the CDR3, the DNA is TGTGCCAGCAGTTCCGGGACAGGGGTCTATGGCTACACCTTC.